This TCR beta chain comes out of a study of T-cell reconstitution after alpha-beta-depleted transplantation in children (dated by TCRdb to the mid-2010s). Turning to the overall study: The study quantitatively tracked T-cell immune reconstitution after TCRalphabeta/CD19-depleted allogeneic hematopoietic cell transplantation in children using TCR repertoire profiling.

V is pared back by 0 bases and J by 3 bases, with 14 bases lying between the germline termini. The CDR3 sequence holds 16 residues, the cysteine and phenylalanine included. The CDR3 DNA has 48 bases and is translated from base 1. The germline V gene yields MGHDK for CDR1 and SYGVNS for CDR2. Libraries were prepared through PCR. Instrument used: Illumina HiSeq 2500. Molecular barcoding was employed in the preparation of TCR libraries, with unique molecular identifiers being used to normalize TCRbeta repertoire quantification. TCRdb trimmed the raw reads at Q25, called clones with MiXCR and kept productive beta chains. When rows share a CDR3 protein, they turn into one entry using the most common DNA and genes. The sample records hundreds of thousands of distinct CDR3 sequences, 16% of which are singletons. The ten largest clones capture around 0.96% of the sample. Comments on this clonotype: Its antigen specificity is not known. Base qualities were left out, and no much larger clone turns up one base away.

The V and J segments used are TRBV25-1 and TRBJ1-1, with no reliable assignment of the D segment. This TCR was sampled from a human donor who donated a stem cell graft to a child with acute myeloid leukemia. The source was PBMCs from the stem cell graft donor, collected from the stem cell graft. The sequenced DNA: TGTGCCAGCAGTGAATATTTTTGGAGTCAGGACACTGAAGCTTTCTTT. It is translated as CASSEYFWSQDTEAFF.